These 8 T cell receptor beta chains were all obtained from the same sample, sequenced in a study of cytomegalovirus exposure and HLA in healthy donors. The PCR made use of 60 Vbeta and 13 Jbeta primers. Assay used: immunoSEQ multiplex PCR; TCRdb lists only in-frame clones, some missing. The sample records about 95,000 clones, approximately 80% being singletons. Sequenced sample: PBMCs. Receptor source: a woman aged 70-85 years in good health and CMV-seropositive.

The sample holds one count of this clone. The junction differs from germline at one of its ends, possibly a read error. The chain recombines TRBV27 with TRBJ2-1; D is possibly TRBD2 (5 bases). The CDR3 covers 14 residues. Germline-derived CDR1 and CDR2 are MNHEY and SMNVEV (reference sequence). As DNA, the CDR3 is TGTGCCAGCACCGTTGCTGGAGGTGACAATGAGCAGCTCTTC. As protein: CASTVAGGDNEQLF.

The chain has TRBV11-2 and TRBJ1-1, with D perhaps matching TRBD1 (6 bases). The CDR3 consists of 14 residues. CDR1 and CDR2 (germline): SGHAT, FQNNGV. The V gene lost 1 base and the J gene lost 5 bases, with 11 bases spanning the gap. The CDR3 is CASSLAGGQTEAFF. CDR3 nucleotide sequence: TGTGCCAGCAGCTTAGCGGGGGGCCAGACTGAAGCTTTCTTT.

The J gene is TRBJ1-2, the V gene TRBV7-9, with 7 bases that match TRBD1. The CDR3 contains 14 residues. Trimming removed 5 bases from V and 8 bases from J; junction bases left unmatched: 11. Per the germline V gene, CDR1 is SEHNR and CDR2 is FQNEAQ (reference sequence). CDR3 sequence (DNA): TGTGCCAGCAGCCTGTCCGGGACAGAGGACGGCTACACCTTC. Translated, it gives CASSLSGTEDGYTF.

The rearrangement joins TRBV4-3 to TRBJ2-6, with D tentatively TRBD2 (6 bases). The V and J ends lost 6 bases and 4 bases respectively, with 13 bases between them. CDR1 and CDR2 (germline): LGHNA, YSLEER. The CDR3 sequence is 15 residues long. The CDR3 DNA follows: TGCGCCAGCAGTCGCGGGGCTGGGGGGGCCAACGTCCTGACTTTC. Translated: CASSRGAGGANVLTF.

V usage is TRBV29-1 and J usage is TRBJ2-7, with D perhaps matching TRBD2 (6 bases). The CDR3 totals 11 residues. V lost 7 bases, J lost 6 bases, and 13 bases lay in between. Germline V gene sequence: CDR1 SQVTM, CDR2 ANQGSEA. The CDR3: CSAGDGLEQYF. The CDR3 nucleotides read TGCAGCGCGGGGGACGGGCTCGAGCAGTACTTC.

The V gene is TRBV6-1, the J gene TRBJ2-3, with D perhaps matching TRBD2 (5 bases). Germline V gene sequence: CDR1 MNHNS, CDR2 SASEGT. Trimming stripped 1 base from V and 4 bases from J, with 12 bases between. This CDR3 has 15 residues. The CDR3 sequence is CASSEVGRRADTQYF. CDR3 DNA sequence: TGTGCCAGCAGTGAAGTAGGGAGACGAGCAGATACGCAGTATTTT.

The chain recombines TRBV4-2 with TRBJ1-2, with D possibly matching TRBD1 (6 bases). Germline assignment: CDR1 LGHNA and CDR2 YNFKEQ. Trimming removed 2 bases at V and 4 bases at J, with 14 bases between. The CDR3 length is 15 residues. The CDR3 protein is CASSQNLQGSYGYTF. As DNA, the CDR3 is TGTGCCAGCAGCCAAAATCTACAGGGTTCCTATGGCTACACCTTC.

Here the CDR3 reads CASTTSGLRFVQYF. The DNA for the CDR3 is TGTGCCAGCACAACATCAGGACTCCGTTTCGTGCAGTACTTC. V is TRBV28 and J is TRBJ2-7; D may be TRBD2 (5 bases). The germline V gene encodes CDR1 MDHEN and CDR2 SYDVKM. Trimming cost V 7 bases and J 9 bases, with 22 bases left between them. CDR3 length: 14 residues.